This T cell receptor beta chain stems from a study of cytomegalovirus exposure and HLA in healthy donors. Study-wide results and limits: Exclusion applied to some V segments, including TRBV6-2 and TRBV6-3, as they were indistinguishable. The authors listed 164 TCR beta chains as cytomegalovirus-associated.

The CDR3 is 13 residues long. The ends were cut back, 5 bases at V and 0 bases at J, with 8 bases in the middle. Per germline, CDR1 KGHSH and CDR2 LQKENI. As to this clone: What it binds is unknown.

The study ran its PCR with 60 Vbeta and 13 Jbeta primers. Assay used: immunoSEQ multiplex PCR; TCRdb lists only in-frame clones, some missing. The specimen's table records some 20,000 clones. Sequenced: PBMCs. The clonotype comes from a man between 60 and 75 years old in good health and CMV-seropositive. This chain uses TRBV18 with TRBJ2-7, with D possibly being TRBD2 (6 bases). CDR3 nucleotides: TGTGCCAGCTCAAGGGACTTCTCCTACGAGCAGTACTTC. Its protein product is CASSRDFSYEQYF.